The rows below give T cell receptor beta chains drawn from one sample of a study of blood T cell repertoires in COVID-19. The protocol was immunoSEQ multiplex PCR, while the TCRdb copy is restricted to in-frame clones and leaves out a portion. Among around 190,000 clones, around nine tenths were seen once, and the ten largest hold roughly 19%. The specimen sequenced was peripheral blood. These receptors were taken from a man aged 45-65 years with COVID-19, enrolled during active disease. Both conserved end residues are part of each CDR3. A D gene is named only where the DNA matches it firmly. Clone size is stated in some rows and not others, as once, few, many or a class when expanded.

J: TRBJ1-2
V: TRBV18
D: TRBD1
size: -
DNA: TGTGCCAGCTCACCTTCTAACAGGGGTGGCTACACCTTC
CDR3: CASSPSNRGGYTF

J: TRBJ2-3
V: TRBV10-1
D: -
size: -
DNA: TGCGCCAGCAGTGCGGTGGCTTCGGGAGATACGCAGTATTTT
CDR3: CASSAVASGDTQYF

J: TRBJ2-1
V: TRBV3-1/TRBV3-2
D: -
size: once
DNA: TGTGCCAGCAGCCAAGATCAGAATGAGCAGTTCTTC
CDR3: CASSQDQNEQFF

J: TRBJ2-5
V: TRBV5-1
D: -
size: -
DNA: TGCGCCAGCAGCGGACCCCGGGGGCAAGAGACCCAGTACTTC
CDR3: CASSGPRGQETQYF

J: TRBJ1-1
V: TRBV27
D: -
size: -
DNA: TGTGCCAGCAGTCCGACCCGGGCAGGAACGGGAACTGAAGCTTTCTTT
CDR3: CASSPTRAGTGTEAFF

J: TRBJ2-2
V: TRBV7-2
D: TRBD1
size: -
DNA: TGTGCCAGCAGCTTAAGACAGGGCGACACCGGGGAGCTGTTTTTT
CDR3: CASSLRQGDTGELFF

J: TRBJ2-3
V: TRBV6-5
D: TRBD2
size: -
DNA: TGTGCCAGCTCAGGGACTAGCGGAAGAACGCAGTATTTT
CDR3: CASSGTSGRTQYF

J: TRBJ2-7
V: TRBV27
D: -
size: -
DNA: TGTGCCAGCAGTTTATCGGCGTCCGGGAGTCGAACCTACGAGCAGTACTTC
CDR3: CASSLSASGSRTYEQYF

J: TRBJ2-3
V: TRBV10-3
D: -
size: once
DNA: TGTGCCACTGAACCGACCCGGGGGGCAGCGGCAGATACGCAGTATTTT
CDR3: CATEPTRGAAADTQYF

J: TRBJ1-1
V: TRBV27
D: TRBD1
size: -
DNA: TGTGCCAGCAGTCGCCTCGCGGGGACAGATGAAGCTTTCTTT
CDR3: CASSRLAGTDEAFF

J: TRBJ2-7
V: TRBV5-4
D: -
size: -
DNA: TGTGCCAGCAGCTTGGGGGCGGGAACCTACGAGCAGTACTTC
CDR3: CASSLGAGTYEQYF

J: TRBJ1-4
V: TRBV30
D: -
size: -
DNA: TGTGCCTGGGGACGGAGAGGTTTGAATGAAAAACTGTTTTTT
CDR3: CAWGRRGLNEKLFF

J: TRBJ2-1
V: TRBV2
D: TRBD2
size: -
DNA: TGTGCCAGCAGTGAAGCGCCGGGGAGCGGGGGGGAGCAGTTCTTC
CDR3: CASSEAPGSGGEQFF

J: TRBJ1-2
V: TRBV28
D: TRBD1
size: -
DNA: TGTGCCAGCAGCGGACAGGGGCTATATGGCTACACCTTC
CDR3: CASSGQGLYGYTF

J: TRBJ2-7
V: TRBV7-6
D: TRBD1
size: once
DNA: TGTGCCAGCAGCTCCTACCCGACAGGGGCTAACTACGAGCAGTACTTC
CDR3: CASSSYPTGANYEQYF

J: TRBJ2-5
V: TRBV18
D: TRBD2
size: -
DNA: TGTGCCAGCTCACCACCGGGACTAGCGGGAGGAGAGACCCAGTACTTC
CDR3: CASSPPGLAGGETQYF

J: TRBJ2-7
V: TRBV27
D: TRBD1
size: -
DNA: TGTGCCAGCAGTTTACTGCCCCCGGGACAGGGATACGAGCAGTACTTC
CDR3: CASSLLPPGQGYEQYF